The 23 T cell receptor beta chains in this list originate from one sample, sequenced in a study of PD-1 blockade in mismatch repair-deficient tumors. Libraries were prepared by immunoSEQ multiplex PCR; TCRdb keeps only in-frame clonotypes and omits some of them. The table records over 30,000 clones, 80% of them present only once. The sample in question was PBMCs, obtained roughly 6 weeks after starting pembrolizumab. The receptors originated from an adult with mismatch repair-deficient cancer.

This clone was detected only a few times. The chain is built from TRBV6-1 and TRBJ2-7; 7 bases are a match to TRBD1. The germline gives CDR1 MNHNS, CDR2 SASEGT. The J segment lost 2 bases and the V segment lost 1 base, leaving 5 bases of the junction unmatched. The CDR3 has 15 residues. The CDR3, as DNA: TGTGCCAGCAGTGAAGGAGGGACAGATGCCTACGAGCAGTACTTC. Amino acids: CASSEGGTDAYEQYF.

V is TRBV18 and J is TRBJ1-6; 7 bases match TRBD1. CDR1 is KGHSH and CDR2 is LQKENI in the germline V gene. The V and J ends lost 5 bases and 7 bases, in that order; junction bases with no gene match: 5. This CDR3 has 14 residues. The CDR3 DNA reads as TGTGCCAGCTCAGACAGGGCTGAAAATTCACCCCTCCACTTT. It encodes CASSDRAENSPLHF.

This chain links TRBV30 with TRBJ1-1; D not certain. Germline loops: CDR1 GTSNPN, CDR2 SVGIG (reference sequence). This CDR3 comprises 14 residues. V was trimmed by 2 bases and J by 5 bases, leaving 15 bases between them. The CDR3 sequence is CAWSLDGIRTEAFF. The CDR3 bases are TGTGCCTGGAGTCTTGACGGGATTCGGACTGAAGCTTTCTTT.

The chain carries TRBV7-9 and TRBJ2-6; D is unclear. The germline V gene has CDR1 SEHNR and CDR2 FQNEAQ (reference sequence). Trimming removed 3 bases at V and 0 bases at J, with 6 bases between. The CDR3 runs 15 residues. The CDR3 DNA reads TGTGCCAGCAGCTTGACGGGCTCTGGGGCCAACGTCCTGACTTTC. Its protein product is CASSLTGSGANVLTF.

The CDR3: CASSPLSSPLHF. CDR3 DNA: TGTGCCAGCAGTCCCCTATCCTCACCCCTCCACTTT. The chain carries TRBV28 and TRBJ1-6; D call uncertain. Looked up from germline, CDR1 is MDHEN and CDR2 is SYDVKM. The CDR3 has 12 residues. V was shortened by 5 bases and J by 10 bases, with 9 bases between the two germline ends.

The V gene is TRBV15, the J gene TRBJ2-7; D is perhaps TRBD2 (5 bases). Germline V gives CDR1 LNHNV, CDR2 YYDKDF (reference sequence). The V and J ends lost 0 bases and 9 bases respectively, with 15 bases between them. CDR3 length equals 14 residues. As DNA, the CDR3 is TGTGCCACCAGCAGAGAGGCTTTAGGGAGCGGGCAGTACTTC. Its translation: CATSREALGSGQYF.

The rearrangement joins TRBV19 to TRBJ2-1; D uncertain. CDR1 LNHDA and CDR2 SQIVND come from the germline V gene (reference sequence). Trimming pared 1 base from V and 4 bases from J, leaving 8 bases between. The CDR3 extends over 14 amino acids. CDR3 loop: CASSIVGSYNEQFF. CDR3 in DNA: TGTGCCAGTAGTATAGTTGGCTCATACAATGAGCAGTTCTTC.

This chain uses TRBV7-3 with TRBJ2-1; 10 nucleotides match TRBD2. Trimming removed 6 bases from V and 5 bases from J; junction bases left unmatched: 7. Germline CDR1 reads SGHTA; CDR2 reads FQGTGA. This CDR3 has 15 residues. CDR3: CASSPSGTSDNEQFF. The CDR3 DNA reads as TGTGCCAGCAGTCCTTCCGGGACTAGCGACAATGAGCAGTTCTTC.

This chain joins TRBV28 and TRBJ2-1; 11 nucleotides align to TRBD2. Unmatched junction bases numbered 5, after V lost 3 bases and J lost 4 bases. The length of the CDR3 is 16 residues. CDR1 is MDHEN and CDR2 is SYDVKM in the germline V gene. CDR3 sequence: CASSFPGTSGYNEQFF. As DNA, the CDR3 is TGTGCCAGCAGTTTCCCCGGGACTAGCGGTTACAATGAGCAGTTCTTC.

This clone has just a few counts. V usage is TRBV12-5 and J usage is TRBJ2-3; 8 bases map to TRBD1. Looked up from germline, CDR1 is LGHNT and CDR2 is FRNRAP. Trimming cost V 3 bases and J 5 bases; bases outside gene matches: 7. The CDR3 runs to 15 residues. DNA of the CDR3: TGTGCTAGTGGTTTCGGACAGGGTGGGATAGATACGCAGTATTTT. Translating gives CASGFGQGGIDTQYF.

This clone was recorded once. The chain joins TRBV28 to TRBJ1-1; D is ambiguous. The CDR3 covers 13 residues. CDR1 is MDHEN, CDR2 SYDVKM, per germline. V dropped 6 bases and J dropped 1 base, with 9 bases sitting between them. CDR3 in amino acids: CASSIRQNTEAFF. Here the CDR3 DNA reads TGTGCCAGCAGCATCCGACAGAACACTGAAGCTTTCTTT.

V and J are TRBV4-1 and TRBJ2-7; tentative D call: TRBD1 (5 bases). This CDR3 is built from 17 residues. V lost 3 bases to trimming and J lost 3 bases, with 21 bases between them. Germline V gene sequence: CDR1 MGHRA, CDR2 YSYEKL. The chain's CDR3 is CASSQTHKPTDYYEQYF. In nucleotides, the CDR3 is TGCGCCAGCAGCCAGACCCACAAACCGACAGATTACTACGAGCAGTACTTC.

The CDR3 reads CASSRTGAGEAFF. DNA of the CDR3: TGTGCCAGCAGCCGGACAGGGGCTGGTGAAGCTTTCTTT. The J gene is TRBJ1-1, the V gene TRBV6-5; 9 bases match TRBD1. Looked up from germline, CDR1 is MNHEY and CDR2 is SVGAGI. The CDR3 consists of 13 residues. J was trimmed by 7 bases and V by 6 bases; bases with no gene match: 6.

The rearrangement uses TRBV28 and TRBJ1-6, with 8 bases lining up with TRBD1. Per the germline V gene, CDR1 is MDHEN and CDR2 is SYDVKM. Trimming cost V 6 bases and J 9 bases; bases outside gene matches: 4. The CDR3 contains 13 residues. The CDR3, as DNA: TGTGCCAGCAGCCCGGACAGGGTTTCACCCCTCCACTTT. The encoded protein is CASSPDRVSPLHF.

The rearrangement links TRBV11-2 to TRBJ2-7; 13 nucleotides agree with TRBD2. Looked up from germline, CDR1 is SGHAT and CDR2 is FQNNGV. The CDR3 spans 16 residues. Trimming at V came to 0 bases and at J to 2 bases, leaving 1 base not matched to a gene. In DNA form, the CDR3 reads TGTGCCAGCAGCTTAGAGGGGACTAGCGGGACCTACGAGCAGTACTTC. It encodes CASSLEGTSGTYEQYF.

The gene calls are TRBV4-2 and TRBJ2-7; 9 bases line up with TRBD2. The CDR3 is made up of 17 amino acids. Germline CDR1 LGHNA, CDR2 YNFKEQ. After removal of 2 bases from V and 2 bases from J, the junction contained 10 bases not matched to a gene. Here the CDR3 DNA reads TGTGCCAGCAGCCAAAAGGTGACTAGCGGAGGCCCCTACGAGCAGTACTTC. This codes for CASSQKVTSGGPYEQYF.

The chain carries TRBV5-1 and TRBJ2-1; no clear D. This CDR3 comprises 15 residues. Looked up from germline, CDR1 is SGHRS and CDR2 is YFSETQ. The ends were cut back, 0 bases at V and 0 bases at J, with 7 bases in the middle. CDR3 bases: TGCGCCAGCAGCTTGGACAGCCGCTCCTACAATGAGCAGTTCTTC. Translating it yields CASSLDSRSYNEQFF.

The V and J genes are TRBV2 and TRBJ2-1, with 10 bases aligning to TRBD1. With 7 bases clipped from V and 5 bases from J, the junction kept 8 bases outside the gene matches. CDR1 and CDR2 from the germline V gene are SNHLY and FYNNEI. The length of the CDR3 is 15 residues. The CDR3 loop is CASKRQGAANNEQFF. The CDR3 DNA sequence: TGTGCCAGCAAACGACAGGGGGCGGCCAACAATGAGCAGTTCTTC.

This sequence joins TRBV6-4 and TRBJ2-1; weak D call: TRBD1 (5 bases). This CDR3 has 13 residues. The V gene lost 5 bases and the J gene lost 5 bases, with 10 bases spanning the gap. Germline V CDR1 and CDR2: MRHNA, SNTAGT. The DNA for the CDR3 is TGTGCCAGCAGTCCAGGGATTGACAATGAGCAGTTCTTC. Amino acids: CASSPGIDNEQFF.

In nucleotides, the CDR3 is TGTGCCAGCAGACCCAGCGGGAGCTCCTACAATGAGCAGTTCTTC. Translation gives CASRPSGSSYNEQFF. The rearrangement joins TRBV6-5 to TRBJ2-1; 8 nucleotides line up with TRBD2. The ends lost 6 bases at V and 0 bases at J; junction bases unmatched: 4. The CDR3 extends over 15 amino acids. Looked up from germline, CDR1 is MNHEY and CDR2 is SVGAGI.

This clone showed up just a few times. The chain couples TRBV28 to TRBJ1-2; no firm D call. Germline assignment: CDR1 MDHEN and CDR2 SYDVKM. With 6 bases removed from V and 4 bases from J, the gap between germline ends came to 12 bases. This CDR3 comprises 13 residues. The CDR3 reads CASRVGAGYGYTF. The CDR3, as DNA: TGTGCCAGCAGGGTTGGTGCCGGCTATGGCTACACCTTC.

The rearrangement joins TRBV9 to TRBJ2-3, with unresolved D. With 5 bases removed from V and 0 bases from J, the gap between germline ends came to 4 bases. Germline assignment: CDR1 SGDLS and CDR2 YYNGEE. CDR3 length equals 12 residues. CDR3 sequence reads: CASSRSTDTQYF. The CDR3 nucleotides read TGTGCCAGCAGTCGGAGCACAGATACGCAGTATTTT.

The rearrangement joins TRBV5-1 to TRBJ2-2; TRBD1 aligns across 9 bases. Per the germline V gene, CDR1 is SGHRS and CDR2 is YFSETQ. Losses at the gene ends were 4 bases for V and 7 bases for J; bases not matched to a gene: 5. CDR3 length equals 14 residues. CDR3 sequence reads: CASSRGQGNGELFF. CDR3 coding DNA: TGCGCCAGCAGCAGGGGACAGGGCAACGGGGAGCTGTTTTTT.